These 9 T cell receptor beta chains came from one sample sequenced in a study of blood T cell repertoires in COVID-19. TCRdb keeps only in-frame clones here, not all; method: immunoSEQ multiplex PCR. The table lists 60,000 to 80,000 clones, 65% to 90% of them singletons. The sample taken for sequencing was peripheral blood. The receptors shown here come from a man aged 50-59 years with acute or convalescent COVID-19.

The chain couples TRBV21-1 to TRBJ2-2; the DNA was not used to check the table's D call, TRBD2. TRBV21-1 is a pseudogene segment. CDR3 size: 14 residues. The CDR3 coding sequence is TGTGCCAGCACTAGCGGGGGTAACACCGGGGAGCTGTTTTTT. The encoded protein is CASTSGGNTGELFF.

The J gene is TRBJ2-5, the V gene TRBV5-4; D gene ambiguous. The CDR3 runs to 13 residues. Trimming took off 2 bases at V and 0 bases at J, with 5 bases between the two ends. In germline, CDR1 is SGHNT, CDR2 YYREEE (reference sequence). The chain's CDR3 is CASSFEDQETQYF. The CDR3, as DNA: TGTGCCAGCAGCTTCGAGGACCAAGAGACCCAGTACTTC.

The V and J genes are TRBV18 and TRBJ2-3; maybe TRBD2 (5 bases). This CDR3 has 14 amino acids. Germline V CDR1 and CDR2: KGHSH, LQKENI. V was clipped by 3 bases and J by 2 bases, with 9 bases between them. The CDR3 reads CASSPAGVTDTQYF. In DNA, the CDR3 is TGTGCCAGCTCACCGGCCGGGGTCACAGATACGCAGTATTTT.

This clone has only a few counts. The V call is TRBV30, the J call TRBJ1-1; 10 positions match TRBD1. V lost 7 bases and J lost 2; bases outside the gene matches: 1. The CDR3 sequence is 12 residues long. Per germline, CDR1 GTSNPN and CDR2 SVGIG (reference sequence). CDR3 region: CASTGGNTEAFF. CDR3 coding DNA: TGTGCCTCGACAGGGGGCAACACTGAAGCTTTCTTT.

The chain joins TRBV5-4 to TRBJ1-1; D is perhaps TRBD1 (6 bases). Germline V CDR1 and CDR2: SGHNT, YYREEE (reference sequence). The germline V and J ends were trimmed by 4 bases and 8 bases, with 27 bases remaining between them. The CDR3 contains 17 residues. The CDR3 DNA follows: TGTGCCAGCAGCCTGGGCCAATACAGGGAAGGGGATGAGGAAGCTTTCTTT. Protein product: CASSLGQYREGDEEAFF.

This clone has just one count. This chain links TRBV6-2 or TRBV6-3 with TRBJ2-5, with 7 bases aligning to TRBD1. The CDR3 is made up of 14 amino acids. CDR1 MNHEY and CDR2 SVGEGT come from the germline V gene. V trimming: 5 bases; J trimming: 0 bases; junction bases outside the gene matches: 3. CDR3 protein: CASSKGQYQETQYF. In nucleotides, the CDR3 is TGTGCCAGCAGTAAGGGACAGTACCAAGAGACCCAGTACTTC.

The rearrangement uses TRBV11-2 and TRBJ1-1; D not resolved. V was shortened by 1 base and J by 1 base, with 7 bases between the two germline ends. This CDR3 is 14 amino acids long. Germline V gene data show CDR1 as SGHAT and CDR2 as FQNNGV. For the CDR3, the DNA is TGTGCCAGCAGCTTAGGCCAGTCGAACACTGAAGCTTTCTTT. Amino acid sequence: CASSLGQSNTEAFF.

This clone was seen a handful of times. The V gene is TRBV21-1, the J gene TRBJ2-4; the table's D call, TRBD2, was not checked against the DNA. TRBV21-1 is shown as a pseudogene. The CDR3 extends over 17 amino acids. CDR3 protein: CASSKACCREGKNIQYF. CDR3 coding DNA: TGTGCCAGCAGCAAAGCCTGTTGCAGGGAGGGCAAAAACATTCAGTACTTC.

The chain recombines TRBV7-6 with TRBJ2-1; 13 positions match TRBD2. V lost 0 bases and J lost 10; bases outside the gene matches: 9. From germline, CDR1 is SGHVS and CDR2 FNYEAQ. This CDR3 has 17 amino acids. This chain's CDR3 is CASSLAPRTSGGREQFF. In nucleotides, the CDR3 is TGTGCCAGCAGCTTAGCGCCCCGGACTAGCGGGGGTCGGGAGCAGTTCTTC.